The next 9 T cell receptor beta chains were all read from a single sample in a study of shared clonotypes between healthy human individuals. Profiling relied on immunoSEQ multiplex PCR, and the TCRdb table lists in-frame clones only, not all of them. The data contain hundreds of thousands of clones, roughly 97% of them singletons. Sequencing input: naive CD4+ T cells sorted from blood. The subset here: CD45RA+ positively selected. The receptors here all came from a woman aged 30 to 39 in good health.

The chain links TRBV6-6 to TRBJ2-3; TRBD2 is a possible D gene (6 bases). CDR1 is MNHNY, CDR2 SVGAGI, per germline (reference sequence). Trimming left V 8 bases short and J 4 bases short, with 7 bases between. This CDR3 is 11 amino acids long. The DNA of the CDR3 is TGTGCCAGCGTAGCGGCAGATACGCAGTATTTT. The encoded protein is CASVAADTQYF.

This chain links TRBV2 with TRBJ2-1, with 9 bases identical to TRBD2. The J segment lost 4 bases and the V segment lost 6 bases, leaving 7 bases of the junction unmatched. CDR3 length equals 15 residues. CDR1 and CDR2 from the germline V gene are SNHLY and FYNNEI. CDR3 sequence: CASRPGLALYNEQFF. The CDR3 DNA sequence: TGTGCCAGCAGACCCGGACTAGCGCTATACAATGAGCAGTTCTTC.

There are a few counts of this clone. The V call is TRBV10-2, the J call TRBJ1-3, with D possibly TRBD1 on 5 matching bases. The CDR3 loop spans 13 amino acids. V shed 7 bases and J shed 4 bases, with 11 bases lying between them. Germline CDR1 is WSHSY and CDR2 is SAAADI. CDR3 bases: TGCGCCAGCACGGGGGTGGAGGGAAACACCATATATTTT. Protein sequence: CASTGVEGNTIYF.

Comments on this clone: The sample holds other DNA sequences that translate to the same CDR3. The CDR3 region has the DNA TGTGCCAGCTCCCCCGGGACAGGGGGTGGAGAGACCCAGTACTTC. This gives the protein CASSPGTGGGETQYF. The J gene is TRBJ2-5, the V gene TRBV18; 11 positions match TRBD1. Trimming took 6 bases from V and 4 from J; bases not matched to a gene: 7. This CDR3 comprises 15 residues. CDR1 is KGHSH, CDR2 LQKENI, per germline. The full variable domain, its missing parts supplied by reference TRBV18 and TRBJ2-5, is NAGVMQNPRHLVRRRGQEARLRCSPMKGHSHVYWYRQLPEEGLKFMVYLQKENIIDESGMPKERFSAEFPKEGPSILRIQQVVRGDSAAYFCASSPGTGGGETQYFGPGTRLLVL.

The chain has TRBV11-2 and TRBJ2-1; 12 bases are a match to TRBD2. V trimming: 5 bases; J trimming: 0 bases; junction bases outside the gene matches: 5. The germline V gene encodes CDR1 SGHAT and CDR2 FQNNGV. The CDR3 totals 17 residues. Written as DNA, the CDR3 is TGTGCCAGCAGCCCGGGACTAGCGGGTAACTCCTACAATGAGCAGTTCTTC. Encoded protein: CASSPGLAGNSYNEQFF.

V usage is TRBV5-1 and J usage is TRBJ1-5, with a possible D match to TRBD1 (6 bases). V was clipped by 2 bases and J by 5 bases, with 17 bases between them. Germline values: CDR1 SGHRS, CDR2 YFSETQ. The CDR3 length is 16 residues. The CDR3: CASSLGEGGSDQPQHF. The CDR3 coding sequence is TGCGCCAGCAGCTTAGGTGAAGGGGGATCAGATCAGCCCCAGCATTTT.

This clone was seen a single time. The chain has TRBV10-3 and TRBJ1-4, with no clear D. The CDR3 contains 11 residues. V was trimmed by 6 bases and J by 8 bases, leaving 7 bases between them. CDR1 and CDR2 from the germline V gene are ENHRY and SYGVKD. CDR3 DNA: TGTGCCATCAGCGAGAGAGAAAAACTGTTTTTT. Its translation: CAISEREKLFF.

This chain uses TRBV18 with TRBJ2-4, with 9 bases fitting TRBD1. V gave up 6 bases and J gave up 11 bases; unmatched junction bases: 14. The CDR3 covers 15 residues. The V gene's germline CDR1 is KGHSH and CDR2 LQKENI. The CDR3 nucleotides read TGTGCCAGCTCGGGGACAGGGCTATTCACAGAGGTTCAGTACTTC. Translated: CASSGTGLFTEVQYF.

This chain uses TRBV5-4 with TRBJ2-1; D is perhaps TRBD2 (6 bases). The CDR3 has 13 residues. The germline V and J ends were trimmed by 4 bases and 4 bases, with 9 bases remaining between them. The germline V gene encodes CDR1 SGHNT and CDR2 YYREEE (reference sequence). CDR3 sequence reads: CASSGDSYNEQFF. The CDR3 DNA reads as TGTGCCAGCAGCGGGGACTCTTACAATGAGCAGTTCTTC.